The 11 T cell receptor beta chains listed next were all sequenced from one sample in a study of blood T cells in healthy people across ages. Sample-barcoded 5' priming and a J-beta primer mix drove a second PCR of about 6 to 12 cycles. One entry per CDR3 protein, called by TCRdb with MiXCR from the 5' RACE reads. The sample lists about 800,000 distinct CDR3 sequences, about 25% seen once, with 3% to 4.5% in the top ten. These data were likewise used in another study, on T cells of mothers and their children.

The material sequenced was blood. These receptor sequences come from a boy younger than 18 in good health.

This chain links TRBV30 with TRBJ1-2, with unresolved D. The CDR3 length is 13 residues. V was shortened by 2 bases and J by 2 bases, with 9 bases between the two germline ends. The germline V gene has CDR1 GTSNPN and CDR2 SVGIG (reference sequence). The CDR3 region has the DNA TGTGCCTGGAGTATAGGACGGAACTATGGCTACACCTTC. Its translation: CAWSIGRNYGYTF.

The J gene is TRBJ1-2, the V gene TRBV12-5, with a tentative D call TRBD1 (6 bases). The CDR3 runs 15 residues. The germline gives CDR1 LGHNT, CDR2 FRNRAP. Trimming pared 0 bases from V and 8 bases from J, leaving 16 bases between. This CDR3 is CASGLVEWGQGGYTF. In DNA, the CDR3 is TGTGCTAGTGGTTTGGTAGAGTGGGGACAAGGCGGCTACACCTTC.

This clonotype has more than one count but fewer than ten. The rearrangement uses TRBV4-1 and TRBJ2-7, with D tentatively TRBD1 or TRBD2 (5 bases each). CDR1 and CDR2 (germline): MGHRA, YSYEKL. Trimming removed 0 bases from V and 2 bases from J, with 8 bases in between. The CDR3 runs 14 residues. The CDR3 region has the DNA TGCGCCAGCAGCCAAGATGGGGGACCCTACGAGCAGTACTTC. Protein product: CASSQDGGPYEQYF.

This clonotype has just a few counts. The chain couples TRBV20-1 to TRBJ2-7; 10 nucleotides align to TRBD1. This CDR3 comprises 15 residues. Germline loops: CDR1 DFQATT, CDR2 SNEGSKA (reference sequence). The V segment lost 5 bases and the J segment 2 bases; nucleotides outside the gene matches: 9. DNA for the CDR3: TGCAGTGCTCCCGACGGGGGACAGGGGACCTACGAGCAGTACTTC. Protein product: CSAPDGGQGTYEQYF.

This clonotype was seen a few times. The V call is TRBV20-1, the J call TRBJ1-5; 8 bases align to TRBD1. The CDR3 consists of 14 residues. Germline CDR1 DFQATT, CDR2 SNEGSKA (reference sequence). Germline trimming cut 0 bases from V and 7 bases from J; bases unmatched to any gene: 5. For the CDR3, the DNA is TGCAGTGCTAGAGAACAGGGGGACTCACAGCCCCAGCATTTT. Protein sequence: CSAREQGDSQPQHF.

The rearrangement links TRBV29-1 to TRBJ1-2; 7 bases are a match to TRBD1. Germline trimming cut 5 bases from V and 2 bases from J; bases unmatched to any gene: 11. Germline lookup yields CDR1 SQVTM and CDR2 ANQGSEA. This CDR3 spans 15 amino acids. The CDR3 DNA follows: TGCAGCGTTCTCTTCCGAGACAGGGAAAACTATGGCTACACCTTC. It codes for CSVLFRDRENYGYTF.

V gene TRBV7-8 combines with J gene TRBJ1-2; possible D gene TRBD1, 6 bases. Trimming shortened V by 5 bases and J by 3 bases, and 16 bases separated the two germline ends. The CDR3 is made up of 15 amino acids. CDR1 is SGHVS and CDR2 is FQNEAQ in the germline V gene. The CDR3, as DNA: TGTGCCAGCAGCCTGACCGACAGGAGGGACTATGGCTACACCTTC. Its translation: CASSLTDRRDYGYTF.

The chain combines TRBV20-1 with TRBJ2-7, with D perhaps being TRBD1 or TRBD2 (5 bases each). CDR1 DFQATT and CDR2 SNEGSKA come from the germline V gene (reference sequence). V lost 3 bases and J lost 6, with 15 bases in between. The CDR3 is 13 residues long. The CDR3 DNA is TGCAGTGCTAGTGAGGCAGGGAGTGGCGAGCAGTACTTC. This gives the protein CSASEAGSGEQYF.

The gene calls are TRBV3-1 and TRBJ2-7; D is perhaps TRBD1 (6 bases). V was shortened by 4 bases and J by 5 bases, with 21 bases between the two germline ends. Per the germline V gene, CDR1 is LGHDT and CDR2 is YNNKEL (reference sequence). The CDR3 is 16 residues long. CDR3 DNA sequence: TGTGCCAGCAGCCGCCAGCGTCCGTTACCAGGGGACGAGCAGTACTTC. It codes for CASSRQRPLPGDEQYF.

This clonotype came up a few times. The chain is built from TRBV6-1 and TRBJ2-7, with D perhaps assigned TRBD1 or TRBD2 (6 bases each). The CDR3 runs 17 residues. Trimming removed 6 bases from V and 5 bases from J, with 26 bases in between. Germline CDR1 MNHNS, CDR2 SASEGT. The CDR3 DNA follows: TGTGCCAGCAGCTGGCAGCTAACAGGAGGGGGTATGGACGAGCAGTACTTC. As protein: CASSWQLTGGGMDEQYF.

Only a few counts were recorded for this clonotype. V usage is TRBV14 and J usage is TRBJ2-3; unclear D gene. Looked up from germline, CDR1 is SGHDN and CDR2 is FVKESK. The CDR3 sequence is 17 residues long. V was trimmed by 2 bases and J by 1 base, leaving 16 bases between them. DNA of the CDR3: TGTGCCAGCAGCCAAAAGTTCTGGGCTGTGGGCACAGATACGCAGTATTTT. This codes for CASSQKFWAVGTDTQYF.